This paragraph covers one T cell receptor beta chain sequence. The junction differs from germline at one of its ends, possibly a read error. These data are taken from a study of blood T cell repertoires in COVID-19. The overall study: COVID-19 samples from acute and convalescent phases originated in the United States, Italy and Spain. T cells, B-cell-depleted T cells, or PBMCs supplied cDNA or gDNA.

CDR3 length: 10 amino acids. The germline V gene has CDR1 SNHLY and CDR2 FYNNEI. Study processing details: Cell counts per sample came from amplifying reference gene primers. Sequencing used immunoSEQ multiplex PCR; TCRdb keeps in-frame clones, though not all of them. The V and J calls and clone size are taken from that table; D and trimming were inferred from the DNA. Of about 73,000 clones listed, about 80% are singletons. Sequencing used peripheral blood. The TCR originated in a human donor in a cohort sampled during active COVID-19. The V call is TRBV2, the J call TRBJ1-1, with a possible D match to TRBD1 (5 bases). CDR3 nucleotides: TGTGCCAGCAATACTGGGGGACTTATTTTT. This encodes CASNTGGLIF.